Following are 10 T cell receptor beta chains from one sample sequenced in a study of T cell responses to AZD1222 COVID-19 vaccine. The assay was immunoSEQ multiplex PCR, and TCRdb's table has in-frame clones only and misses some. The sample includes about 150,000 clones, roughly 92% of them seen just once. The specimen comprised peripheral blood, sampled on day 0 of AZD1222 vaccination. Receptors were obtained from an adult in good health.

The chain uses TRBV5-5 and TRBJ1-1; maybe TRBD1 (5 bases). The length of the CDR3 is 17 residues. CDR1 SGHKS and CDR2 YYEKEE come from the germline V gene (reference sequence). V was shortened by 3 bases and J by 1 base, with 19 bases between the two germline ends. This chain's CDR3 is CASSSESTDSPNTEAFF. The CDR3 nucleotides read TGTGCCAGCAGCTCAGAATCTACCGACAGCCCGAACACTGAAGCTTTCTTT.

V usage is TRBV5-1 and J usage is TRBJ2-3, with 11 bases matching TRBD2. Losses at the gene ends were 2 bases for V and 0 bases for J; bases not matched to a gene: 8. CDR1 SGHRS and CDR2 YFSETQ come from the germline V gene. The CDR3 runs 18 residues. The DNA of the CDR3 is TGCGCCAGCAGCTTAGGTGGGACTAGCGGAAGTAGCACAGATACGCAGTATTTT. Its translation: CASSLGGTSGSSTDTQYF.

CDR3 in DNA: TGTGCCAGCAGCCAAGGAAACAGGGGAGACTATGGCTACACCTTC. This sequence encodes CASSQGNRGDYGYTF. V is TRBV4-2 and J is TRBJ1-2; 7 bases match TRBD1. Germline loops: CDR1 LGHNA, CDR2 YNFKEQ. This CDR3 has 15 residues. The J segment lost 3 bases and the V segment lost 1 base, leaving 5 bases of the junction unmatched.

V gene TRBV28 combines with J gene TRBJ1-2, with D unclear. Germline CDR1 reads MDHEN; CDR2 reads SYDVKM. V shed 1 base and J shed 6 bases, with 9 bases lying between them. The CDR3 spans 13 residues. CDR3 residues: CASSLSAVNGYTF. The CDR3 region has the DNA TGTGCCAGCAGTTTATCCGCAGTGAATGGCTACACCTTC.

V gene TRBV7-2 combines with J gene TRBJ2-4; the D gene is possibly TRBD2 (5 bases). Looked up from germline, CDR1 is SGHTA and CDR2 is FQGNSA. Trimming cost V 3 bases and J 7 bases, with 10 bases left between them. The CDR3 has 13 residues. CDR3 region: CASSFARGNIQYF. In nucleotides, the CDR3 is TGTGCCAGCAGCTTTGCTCGAGGGAACATTCAGTACTTC.

J is TRBJ1-1 and V is TRBV12-3 or TRBV12-4, with 9 bases fitting TRBD1. The CDR3 contains 13 residues. Trimming took 6 bases from V and 4 from J; bases not matched to a gene: 3. CDR3 residues: CASSLDRGTEAFF. The DNA for the CDR3 is TGTGCCAGCAGCTTGGACAGGGGCACTGAAGCTTTCTTT.

This clone was seen once. For the CDR3, the DNA is TGTGCCACCAGCAGAGTGAGGGGGGGTGGCACAGATACGCAGTATTTT. Translated: CATSRVRGGGTDTQYF. The chain couples TRBV15 to TRBJ2-3, with TRBD2 as a possible D gene (7 bases). V was shortened by 1 base and J by 1 base, with 12 bases between the two germline ends. The CDR3 runs 16 residues. Germline values: CDR1 LNHNV, CDR2 YYDKDF (reference sequence).

The CDR3 DNA follows: TGTGCCAGCAGCAAATCAACCGGGAGTGGCAGTATACGTTCTAACTATGGCTACACCTTC. Its protein is CASSKSTGSGSIRSNYGYTF. This chain connects TRBV21-1 to TRBJ1-2. TRBV21-1 is a pseudogene locus. This CDR3 spans 20 amino acids.

This chain links TRBV7-2 with TRBJ1-3; 10 bases are shared with TRBD1. V lost 2 bases, J lost 7 bases, and 5 bases stayed unmatched. Looked up from germline, CDR1 is SGHTA and CDR2 is FQGNSA. The CDR3 spans 15 residues. The CDR3, as DNA: TGTGCCAGCAGCTTATCGGGACAGGGGATGAACACCATATATTTT. It yields the protein CASSLSGQGMNTIYF.

This chain connects TRBV11-2 to TRBJ1-3; the D is unclear. Trimming removed 3 bases from V and 0 bases from J, with 6 bases in between. The germline gives CDR1 SGHAT, CDR2 FQNNGV. This CDR3 contains 14 residues. The CDR3 loop reads CASSFGHSGNTIYF. DNA of the CDR3: TGTGCCAGCAGCTTTGGTCACTCTGGAAACACCATATATTTT. Drawing the rest from reference TRBV11-2 and TRBJ1-3, the complete variable domain is EAGVAQSPRYKIIEKRQSVAFWCNPISGHATLYWYQQILGQGPKLLIQFQNNGVVDDSQLPKDRFSAERLKGVDSTLKIQPAKLEDSAVYLCASSFGHSGNTIYFGEGSWLTVV.